This TCR beta chain was sequenced in a study of breast tumors, draining lymph nodes, adjacent tissues. Study-wide results and limits: Findings are consistent with lymph node origin and intratumoral expansion of most tumor T cells. Tumor and nontumor repertoires were significantly more similar in luminal-like than in basal-like breast cancer. Tumor repertoires ranked between lymph nodes and nontumor tissue in diversity, with V and J gene preferences.

Each CDR3 protein is one row after TCRdb ran MiXCR on the multiplex PCR reads. The sample has roughly 260,000 distinct CDR3 sequences; under 35% are singletons. This clonotype occurred many times. The antigen is unknown. Breast cancer patients provided tissue from their axillary draining lymph nodes. The TCR sequence derives from a female donor with breast cancer. Some clones in this sample may be carry-over from other donors' samples. The sample was axillary lymph node tissue.

The CDR3 region is CATSDQLAGGKYNEQFF. CDR3 DNA: TGTGCCACCAGTGACCAACTAGCGGGAGGTAAATACAATGAGCAGTTCTTC. The J gene is TRBJ2-1, the V gene TRBV24-1, with 12 bases aligning to TRBD2. This CDR3 is 17 amino acids long. The V segment lost 4 bases and the J segment 4 bases; nucleotides outside the gene matches: 7. CDR1 KGHDR and CDR2 SFDVKD come from the germline V gene.